The 4 T cell receptor beta chains listed next were all sequenced from one sample in a study of shared clonotypes between healthy human individuals (dated by TCRdb to between 2020 and 2021). The library was built by means of the immunoSEQ multiplex PCR assay. In TCRdb, the immuneACCESS table is reduced to in-frame sequences with V and J assigned. These tables do not hold every clone; where another copy was compared, an unresolved V gene accounts for under half, and the others remain unexplained. Across this sample there are under 2,000,000 clones, with roughly 95% seen only once. The leading ten clones occupy more than 0.95% of the sample. CD8 naive samples were CD45RO-negative cells positively selected for CCR7, giving a CD45RA+CCR7+ population that excluded TemRA cells. The sequencing sample was made of naive CD8+ T cells sorted from blood. The cell subset or site label on this specimen signifies: CD45RA+CCR7+. The receptors stem from a man aged 18-30 years in good health.

This clone occurred once. This chain connects TRBV29-1 to TRBJ1-1; D is ambiguous. V was clipped by 6 bases and J by 0 bases, with 14 bases between them. The length of the CDR3 is 14 residues. Germline CDR1 is SQVTM and CDR2 is ANQGSEA. CDR3 amino acids: CSVHPGNMNTEAFF. CDR3 DNA: TGCAGCGTCCATCCCGGAAACATGAACACTGAAGCTTTCTTT.

V usage is TRBV7-9 and J usage is TRBJ2-1; D possibly corresponds to TRBD2 (5 bases). V was trimmed by 5 bases and J by 9 bases, leaving 14 bases between them. The CDR3 consists of 13 residues. In germline, CDR1 is SEHNR, CDR2 FQNEAQ (reference sequence). The CDR3 DNA reads as TGTGCCAGCAGCCAGCCCCTCAGCGGTGAGCAGTTCTTC. Translated: CASSQPLSGEQFF.

The V gene is TRBV11-2, the J gene TRBJ1-2; D remains ambiguous. The germline V gene encodes CDR1 SGHAT and CDR2 FQNNGV. The CDR3 is 14 residues long. V was cut by 0 bases and J by 10 bases, with 15 bases left in between. The DNA for the CDR3 is TGTGCCAGCAGCTTAGATCCCGTGGAGGGTCCCTACACCTTC. It encodes CASSLDPVEGPYTF. Using reference TRBV11-2 and TRBJ1-2 for the parts outside the CDR3, the full variable domain is EAGVAQSPRYKIIEKRQSVAFWCNPISGHATLYWYQQILGQGPKLLIQFQNNGVVDDSQLPKDRFSAERLKGVDSTLKIQPAKLEDSAVYLCASSLDPVEGPYTFGSGTRLTVV.

The chain is built from TRBV4-1 and TRBJ2-7; D could derive from TRBD1 or TRBD2 (5 bases each). Per the germline V gene, CDR1 is MGHRA and CDR2 is YSYEKL. V shed 1 base and J shed 3 bases, with 13 bases lying between them. This CDR3 spans 15 amino acids. CDR3 sequence: CASSQATGPYYEQYF. As DNA, the CDR3 is TGCGCCAGCAGCCAAGCCACGGGACCCTACTACGAGCAGTACTTC.